This TCR beta chain originates from a study of OX40 agonist ivuxolimab in advanced cancers. Study-wide background: Patients were dosed with the agonistic anti-OX40 (CD134) antibody ivuxolimab.

Findings and limits, study-wide: With doses of 0.1-3.0 mg/kg, partial responders showed among the lowest clonal expansion.

A word on this clone: Its antigen is still unknown.

Libraries were prepared by immunoSEQ multiplex PCR; TCRdb keeps only in-frame clonotypes and omits some of them. This sample carries tens of thousands of clones, approximately 85% of them seen once, and the ten largest clones take roughly a sixth. Trimming cost V 1 base and J 4 bases, with 11 bases left between them. CDR3 length: 14 amino acids. Per the germline V gene, CDR1 is MNHNS and CDR2 is SASEGT. Here the sequenced sample was CD4+ or CD8+ T cells sorted from blood, taken in a trial of the OX40 agonist ivuxolimab. V gene TRBV6-1 combines with J gene TRBJ2-7; unclear D gene. The TCR comes from an adult with an advanced solid tumor such as melanoma, head and neck, liver or kidney cancer. CDR3 protein: CASSEVSPTYEQYF. The DNA of the CDR3 is TGTGCCAGCAGTGAAGTCAGCCCTACTTACGAGCAGTACTTC.